This entry lists 28 T cell receptor beta chains sequenced from one sample in a study of OX40 agonist ivuxolimab in advanced cancers. Using immunoSEQ multiplex PCR, the repertoire was profiled, and TCRdb retains in-frame clones only, with some absent. The sample yields about 69,000 clones, more than 80% seen once. This specimen consisted of CD4+ or CD8+ T cells sorted from blood, obtained in a trial of the OX40 agonist ivuxolimab. These TCRs come from an adult with an advanced solid tumor such as melanoma, head and neck, liver or kidney cancer.

The chain has TRBV11-2 and TRBJ2-3, with 7 bases fitting TRBD2. The CDR3 extends over 14 amino acids. The ends lost 6 bases at V and 6 bases at J; junction bases unmatched: 9. CDR1 is SGHAT, CDR2 FQNNGV, per germline. In nucleotides, the CDR3 is TGTGCCAGCAGGGGGGAACATAGCGGGGATACGCAGTATTTT. Amino acids: CASRGEHSGDTQYF. The full variable domain, with the rest looked up from reference TRBV11-2 and TRBJ2-3, is EAGVAQSPRYKIIEKRQSVAFWCNPISGHATLYWYQQILGQGPKLLIQFQNNGVVDDSQLPKDRFSAERLKGVDSTLKIQPAKLEDSAVYLCASRGEHSGDTQYFGPGTRLTVL.

The rearrangement uses TRBV28 and TRBJ1-5; tentatively, D is TRBD1 (6 bases). The germline V and J ends were trimmed by 3 bases and 3 bases, with 9 bases remaining between them. CDR1 and CDR2 from the germline V gene are MDHEN and SYDVKM. The CDR3 has 14 residues. The CDR3 region is CASSLDSHNQPQHF. The CDR3 DNA follows: TGTGCCAGCAGTTTGGACAGTCACAATCAGCCCCAGCATTTT. The full variable domain, completed using reference TRBV28 and TRBJ1-5, is DVKVTQSSRYLVKRTGEKVFLECVQDMDHENMFWYRQDPGLGLRLIYFSYDVKMKEKGDIPEGYSVSREKKERFSLILESASTNQTSMYLCASSLDSHNQPQHFGDGTRLSIL.

V usage is TRBV13 and J usage is TRBJ1-1, with unresolved D. The CDR3 is made up of 14 amino acids. V lost 0 bases and J lost 1, with 6 bases in between. CDR1 and CDR2 from the germline V gene are PRHDT and FYEKMQ (reference sequence). CDR3 loop: CASSLGTPNTEAFF. The CDR3 nucleotides read TGTGCCAGCAGCTTAGGAACCCCGAACACTGAAGCTTTCTTT.

The chain combines TRBV14 with TRBJ2-1, with D possibly TRBD2 on 6 matching bases. Trimming left V 4 bases short and J 0 bases short, with 10 bases between. CDR3 length: 15 amino acids. Per the germline V gene, CDR1 is SGHDN and CDR2 is FVKESK. The CDR3 protein is CASSPSVGSYNEQFF. Here the CDR3 DNA reads TGTGCCAGCAGCCCTAGCGTGGGCTCCTACAATGAGCAGTTCTTC.

This rearrangement joins TRBV28 to TRBJ2-7, with D maybe TRBD2 (6 bases). The CDR3 is 14 residues long. CDR1 is MDHEN and CDR2 is SYDVKM in the germline V gene. V was shortened by 3 bases and J by 3 bases, with 12 bases between the two germline ends. CDR3 in DNA: TGTGCCAGCAGTTTTTCGGGAGATGTCTACGAGCAGTACTTC. It is translated as CASSFSGDVYEQYF.

The genes are TRBV27 and TRBJ2-7; perhaps TRBD1 as D (6 bases). The CDR3 length is 14 residues. Germline V gene sequence: CDR1 MNHEY, CDR2 SMNVEV (reference sequence). Trimming removed 3 bases from V and 4 bases from J, with 13 bases in between. The CDR3: CASSFRGSRYEQYF. CDR3 sequence (DNA): TGTGCCAGCAGTTTTAGGGGGAGTAGGTACGAGCAGTACTTC.

The rearrangement joins TRBV2 to TRBJ2-3; TRBD1 might be the D (6 bases). The CDR3 length is 14 residues. V was cut by 10 bases and J by 5 bases, with 19 bases left in between. Germline V gives CDR1 SNHLY, CDR2 FYNNEI. The CDR3, as DNA: TGTGCCACGATCGGGACAATGCGACGAGATACGCAGTATTTT. Amino acid sequence: CATIGTMRRDTQYF.

The chain couples TRBV28 to TRBJ1-4, with a tentative D call TRBD1 (5 bases). CDR1 is MDHEN and CDR2 is SYDVKM in the germline V gene. The CDR3 covers 17 residues. V was pared by 5 bases and J by 6 bases, with 22 bases between. The CDR3 is CASSPRRWGKAHEKLFF. The DNA for the CDR3 is TGTGCCAGCAGTCCCAGGAGATGGGGGAAGGCCCATGAAAAACTGTTTTTT.

The chain uses TRBV5-1 and TRBJ2-1, with D hard to call. Germline V lookup: CDR1 SGHRS, CDR2 YFSETQ. The CDR3 spans 15 residues. Trimming pared 0 bases from V and 3 bases from J, leaving 10 bases between. This CDR3 reads CASSLGGIDYNEQFF. The CDR3 nucleotides read TGCGCCAGCAGCTTGGGGGGAATCGACTACAATGAGCAGTTCTTC.

The CDR3: CASKRGGGTGKNYEQYF. CDR3 nucleotides: TGTGCCAGCAAGCGCGGCGGGGGAACAGGGAAGAACTACGAGCAGTACTTC. This chain connects TRBV7-9 to TRBJ2-7; tentative D call: TRBD2 (7 bases). CDR3 length equals 17 residues. The V gene lost 7 bases and the J gene lost 3 bases, with 25 bases spanning the gap. The germline V gene encodes CDR1 SEHNR and CDR2 FQNEAQ (reference sequence).

V and J are TRBV6-5 and TRBJ1-1; D not certain. This CDR3 comprises 13 residues. CDR1 is MNHEY, CDR2 SVGAGI, per germline. V was pared by 0 bases and J by 6 bases, with 8 bases between. CDR3 in amino acids: CASSYSPHSEAFF. In DNA form, the CDR3 reads TGTGCCAGCAGTTACTCACCCCATTCTGAAGCTTTCTTT.

The chain couples TRBV11-1 to TRBJ2-5; tentative D call: TRBD2 (6 bases). V was clipped by 5 bases and J by 3 bases, with 10 bases between them. This CDR3 has 13 residues. Germline CDR1 and CDR2: SGHAT and FQDESV (reference sequence). For the CDR3, the DNA is TGTGCCAGCAGCCGGGGGTTTGAAGAGACCCAGTACTTC. It codes for CASSRGFEETQYF.

The chain couples TRBV11-2 to TRBJ1-2, with 7 bases identical to TRBD1. The germline gives CDR1 SGHAT, CDR2 FQNNGV. V was clipped by 1 base and J by 6 bases; unmatched bases: 5. This CDR3 is built from 14 residues. The CDR3 sequence: CASSLGDSGDGYTF. The DNA of the CDR3 is TGTGCCAGCAGCTTAGGGGACAGTGGTGATGGCTACACCTTC. Filled out from reference TRBV11-2 and TRBJ1-2, the complete variable domain reads EAGVAQSPRYKIIEKRQSVAFWCNPISGHATLYWYQQILGQGPKLLIQFQNNGVVDDSQLPKDRFSAERLKGVDSTLKIQPAKLEDSAVYLCASSLGDSGDGYTFGSGTRLTVV.

The V and J genes are TRBV7-8 and TRBJ2-1; D unresolved. Trimming removed 0 bases from V and 5 bases from J, with 11 bases in between. Germline lookup yields CDR1 SGHVS and CDR2 FQNEAQ. The CDR3 spans 15 residues. CDR3 bases: TGTGCCAGCAGCTTAGCGCTTTCCTTAAACAATGAGCAGTTCTTC. Residues: CASSLALSLNNEQFF.

The V call is TRBV19, the J call TRBJ1-1, with a weak D call TRBD1 (5 bases). The V end lost 6 bases, the J end lost 4 bases, and 9 bases lay between the germline ends. The germline V gene encodes CDR1 LNHDA and CDR2 SQIVND (reference sequence). The CDR3 sequence is 12 residues long. CDR3 sequence: CASSTGVTEAFF. The CDR3 nucleotides read TGTGCCAGTAGCACGGGGGTCACTGAAGCTTTCTTT.

This sequence joins TRBV30 and TRBJ2-5; D remains ambiguous. Between the trimmed V and J ends, which lost 0 bases and 6 bases, there was a span of 5 bases. Germline-derived CDR1 and CDR2 are GTSNPN and SVGIG (reference sequence). The CDR3 is 11 amino acids. The CDR3 protein is CAWSVSQTQYF. The CDR3 DNA sequence: TGTGCCTGGAGTGTTTCGCAGACCCAGTACTTC.

The chain carries TRBV4-3 and TRBJ1-1; a possible D gene is TRBD1 (5 bases). V was pared by 0 bases and J by 6 bases, with 17 bases between. The germline gives CDR1 LGHNA, CDR2 YSLEER. This CDR3 has 16 residues. The chain's CDR3 is CASSQDSKGPRAEAFF. CDR3 nucleotide sequence: TGCGCCAGCAGCCAAGATTCAAAGGGGCCGAGAGCTGAAGCTTTCTTT.

The chain joins TRBV2 to TRBJ1-1; TRBD1 might be the D (5 bases). V was clipped by 9 bases and J by 7 bases, with 12 bases between them. This CDR3 spans 11 amino acids. CDR1 is SNHLY, CDR2 FYNNEI, per germline. CDR3 DNA: TGTGCCAGTCTCTCCGACAGTGAAGCTTTCTTT. This gives the protein CASLSDSEAFF.

This chain uses TRBV5-1 with TRBJ1-1; D is uncertain. Germline V gives CDR1 SGHRS, CDR2 YFSETQ. Trimming removed 0 bases at V and 8 bases at J, with 20 bases between. The CDR3 sequence is 16 residues long. The CDR3 reads CASSLAVSDSQLEAFF. Written as DNA, the CDR3 is TGCGCCAGCAGCTTGGCCGTATCAGACTCCCAACTCGAAGCTTTCTTT.

The chain links TRBV19 to TRBJ2-7; no clear D gene. The CDR3 runs to 15 residues. The germline gives CDR1 LNHDA, CDR2 SQIVND (reference sequence). The ends were cut back, 3 bases at V and 3 bases at J, with 15 bases in the middle. CDR3 bases: TGTGCCAGTAGTATCGGCAGGAAACCAGGCTACGAGCAGTACTTC. Translated, it gives CASSIGRKPGYEQYF.

As concerns this clone: Additional DNA sequences in this sample encode the identical CDR3. V and J are TRBV7-9 and TRBJ2-3; D not certain. Germline V CDR1 and CDR2: SEHNR, FQNEAQ (reference sequence). Trimming cost V 0 bases and J 6 bases, with 4 bases left between them. This CDR3 is 12 amino acids long. CDR3 sequence reads: CASSLASDTQYF. As DNA, the CDR3 is TGTGCCAGCAGCTTAGCAAGCGATACGCAGTATTTT.

The chain combines TRBV28 with TRBJ2-7; 7 bases match TRBD1. CDR1 is MDHEN and CDR2 is SYDVKM in the germline V gene. Unmatched junction bases numbered 8, after V lost 6 bases and J lost 3 bases. The CDR3 has 14 amino acids. The DNA of the CDR3 is TGTGCCAGCAGCTACAGGGGAATGATCTACGAGCAGTACTTC. Translated: CASSYRGMIYEQYF.

The sample holds a few counts of this clone. The V and J genes are TRBV27 and TRBJ1-1; no definite D call. The length of the CDR3 is 12 residues. Trimming pared 5 bases from V and 2 bases from J, leaving 6 bases between. The germline CDR1 and CDR2 sequences are MNHEY and SMNVEV (reference sequence). Here the CDR3 reads CASSAYNTEAFF. CDR3 nucleotide sequence: TGTGCCAGCAGTGCCTATAACACTGAAGCTTTCTTT.

The chain joins TRBV30 to TRBJ1-3; no firm D call. The CDR3 sequence is 12 residues long. The V and J ends lost 4 bases and 8 bases respectively, with 12 bases between them. The germline V gene encodes CDR1 GTSNPN and CDR2 SVGIG (reference sequence). The CDR3 region has the DNA TGTGCCTGGACAGAAGGCTCGGACACCATATATTTT. It encodes CAWTEGSDTIYF.

V gene TRBV7-6 combines with J gene TRBJ1-2; possible D gene TRBD1, 5 bases. The CDR3 totals 13 residues. V lost 3 bases, J lost 4 bases, and 9 bases lay in between. CDR1 and CDR2 from the germline V gene are SGHVS and FNYEAQ. Here the CDR3 DNA reads TGTGCCAGCAGCTTTGGGGCAGGCTATGGCTACACCTTC. This codes for CASSFGAGYGYTF. The full variable domain, completed using reference TRBV7-6 and TRBJ1-2, is GAGVSQSPRYKVTKRGQDVALRCDPISGHVSLYWYRQALGQGPEFLTYFNYEAQQDKSGLPNDRFSAERPEGSISTLTIQRTEQRDSAMYRCASSFGAGYGYTFGSGTRLTVV.

In its sample, this clone was seen once. The V call is TRBV19, the J call TRBJ1-1; D remains unclear. From germline, CDR1 is LNHDA and CDR2 SQIVND (reference sequence). The CDR3 totals 15 residues. V was cut by 7 bases and J by 5 bases, with 20 bases left in between. The CDR3 reads CASTHLRGRGTEAFF. In DNA form, the CDR3 reads TGTGCCAGTACCCATTTAAGAGGGCGCGGAACTGAAGCTTTCTTT.

The chain has TRBV7-9 and TRBJ2-1; D is tentatively TRBD1 or TRBD2 (5 bases each). V dropped 5 bases and J dropped 0 bases, with 17 bases sitting between them. The germline V gene has CDR1 SEHNR and CDR2 FQNEAQ (reference sequence). The length of the CDR3 is 17 residues. The CDR3 DNA reads as TGTGCCAGCAGCCAGACATGGGACCTCAGCTCCTACAATGAGCAGTTCTTC. It is translated as CASSQTWDLSSYNEQFF.

V usage is TRBV27 and J usage is TRBJ2-7; D may be TRBD1 or TRBD2 (7 bases each). The CDR3 sequence is 11 residues long. Germline V gene sequence: CDR1 MNHEY, CDR2 SMNVEV (reference sequence). The ends were cut back, 6 bases at V and 7 bases at J, with 10 bases in the middle. The CDR3 DNA sequence: TGTGCCAGCAGCCAGGGGGGGGAGCAGTACTTC. This sequence encodes CASSQGGEQYF.